This T cell receptor beta chain derives from a study of cytotoxic CD8 clonotypes in ibrutinib-treated CLL (dated by TCRdb to the early 2020s). Broadly, across the study: The cohort included approximately 15 treatment-naive and roughly 10 relapsed/refractory patients; approximately 17 were IGHV unmutated. Responses were partial in 24 patients and complete in 2; after median around 66 months follow-up, roughly 14 stayed in remission and some twelve progressed. Response samples were obtained after a median of approximately eleven months of treatment, with a range of roughly 6 to 36 months. Samples averaged approximately 260,000 productive templates and more than 85,000 productive rearrangements. Of the 85 to 90 participants in the trial, roughly 26 had longitudinal samples available. Cryopreserved peripheral blood mononuclear cells were obtained before treatment, at response, and at either sustained remission or disease progression. Patients were still on ibrutinib when every remission and progressive disease sample was collected. What the research found in general, with its limitations: An increase in clonality was observed at ibrutinib response, with clonality remaining stable during sustained remission and falling back toward baseline at progression. Baseline clonality exceeded that of age-matched healthy donors and correlated strongly with circulating CD8+ T-cell counts. Public clonotypes were rare and either contracted or stayed stable during treatment, and the rise in clonality at ibrutinib response reflected the expansion of private clonotypes. Sustained-remission and progressing patients did not have matched sampling times, and lymph node repertoires were not examined.

With respect to this clone: What antigen it recognizes has not been identified. Base-call qualities are not available, and no considerably larger clone is one nucleotide away.

Each clonotype received, on average, around 10x coverage in deep resolution sequencing performed on a MiSeq, where the target depth lay between 1 in 1 million and 1 in 200,000 T cells. The immunoSEQ hsTCRB Kit was used to generate TCR beta libraries. Per the original workflow: Data were analyzed with ImmunoSEQ Data Assistant and ImmunoSEQ Analyzer, with V, D and J genes assigned per IMGT definitions. Clonality, which ranges from 0 to 1, was calculated by subtracting the normalized Shannon entropy of productive rearrangement frequencies from one. Only overrepresented clonotypes making up at least 0.05% of the repertoire of each patient were included in the public clonotype analysis. Some 12 age-matched healthy donor repertoires from immuneACCESS served as clonality controls. TCRdb carries this immuneACCESS record with in-frame sequences only. Its versions omit some clonotypes, under half of them owing to an unresolved V gene in the studies checked, with the rest unexplained. V and J calls and clone size are as listed in that table; D and trimming were resolved from the DNA. The sample profile shows approximately 53,000 clones; less than 85% of them were found once. In total, the top ten clones hold 20% of the sample.

The meaning of the sample's time point label: around 25 months on ibrutinib. Roughly 2 micrograms of genomic DNA were extracted from cryopreserved PBMCs for TCR beta library preparation. Longitudinal blood samples from CLL patients on ibrutinib monotherapy underwent high-throughput TCR beta sequencing. Patients were enrolled in a phase 2 open-label single-center ibrutinib monotherapy trial. The CDR3 numbers 16 residues from cysteine through phenylalanine. Of all the DNA, just the CDR3 is kept, 48 bases in frame from base 1. As encoded in the germline V gene (reference sequence), CDR1 is LNHDA while CDR2 is SQIVND. V is pruned by 5 bases and J by 9 bases, leaving 9 bases of the junction without a gene match.

The sequenced sample was PBMCs, obtained after 24 months of ibrutinib treatment. The sequence was collected from a human donor with chronic lymphocytic leukemia. The sequence is built from TRBV19 and TRBJ2-1, with TRBD2 matching 14 junction bases. The nucleotides are TGTGCCAGTAGTGTTCCCGGGACTAGCGGGAGTCTTGAGCAGTTCTTC. This gives the protein CASSVPGTSGSLEQFF.